This T cell receptor (beta chain) is drawn from a study of CD8+ T cells in alopecia areata. On the study more broadly: The drug, tofacitinib, lasted 6 to 18 months, followed by 6 months off drug. Study-level points and caveats: Administration of tofacitinib significantly diminished scalp clonality and expanded CD8+ clones within the top 100. Tissue-resident alphabeta T cells belonging to normal skin likewise get sequenced within scalp specimens.

Reverse transcription of extracted RNA yielded cDNA, which provided the sequencing template. Only in-frame clones appear in the TCRdb table, and some are missing; sequencing was by immunoSEQ multiplex PCR. This table has some 200,000 clones, 58% appearing once. The treatment here: oral pan-JAK inhibitor, 5-10 mg twice daily. With respect to this clone: Its specificity is unknown.

The CDR3 length is 17 residues. CDR1 is LGHNA, CDR2 YSLEER, per germline. V was cut by 3 bases and J by 0 bases, with 12 bases left in between. The input for sequencing was CD4+ T cells sorted from blood, taken at week 24, from a patient treated with tofacitinib. This sequence originates from a human donor with alopecia areata. V usage is TRBV4-3 and J usage is TRBJ1-6; D gene unclear. CDR3 nucleotide sequence: TGCGCCAGCAGCCAGGCCCGACACCTCTCCTATAATTCACCCCTCCACTTT. Its protein is CASSQARHLSYNSPLHF.